A single sample is the source of the 11 T cell receptor beta chains below, sequenced in a study of glioma-infiltrating T cells after dendritic cell vaccination. Method: immunoSEQ multiplex PCR; TCRdb's copy keeps in-frame clones and lacks some. The repertoire holds 60,000 to 70,000 clones, with 82% as singletons. This material consisted of blood, taken before dendritic cell vaccination. All receptors derive from a human donor with glioblastoma.

The chain recombines TRBV28 with TRBJ2-3, with 12 nucleotides matching TRBD2. This CDR3 is built from 16 residues. Trimming removed 6 bases from V and 7 bases from J; junction bases left unmatched: 11. Germline CDR1 reads MDHEN; CDR2 reads SYDVKM. The CDR3 spells CASSRPSGGAMYTQYF. DNA of the CDR3: TGTGCCAGCAGCAGACCTAGCGGGGGGGCCATGTATACGCAGTATTTT.

The rearrangement links TRBV7-2 to TRBJ1-1; TRBD1 agrees at 7 bases. The CDR3 has 14 residues. The germline V gene has CDR1 SGHTA and CDR2 FQGNSA. Germline trimming cut 2 bases from V and 7 bases from J; bases unmatched to any gene: 7. CDR3 nucleotides: TGTGCCAGCAGCTTAAGGACAGGAGTAGGTGAAGCTTTCTTT. It translates to CASSLRTGVGEAFF.

The V and J genes are TRBV19 and TRBJ1-4, with 10 positions matching TRBD1. CDR3 size: 15 residues. Trimming at V came to 6 bases and at J to 6 bases, leaving 7 bases not matched to a gene. Looked up from germline, CDR1 is LNHDA and CDR2 is SQIVND (reference sequence). CDR3 sequence (DNA): TGTGCCAGTAGCAATCCCGGGACAGGGGATGAAAAACTGTTTTTT. Translating it yields CASSNPGTGDEKLFF.

The genes are TRBV9 and TRBJ2-7; D gene unclear. Germline V gene lookup returns CDR1 SGDLS and CDR2 YYNGEE. CDR3 length equals 14 residues. The V end was cut by 2 bases, the J end by 2 bases, with 11 bases between. The CDR3 DNA sequence: TGTGCCAGCAGCGTGGTGACATGGACCTACGAGCAGTACTTC. It yields the protein CASSVVTWTYEQYF.

The V gene is TRBV7-9, the J gene TRBJ1-4, with D maybe TRBD1 (5 bases). The CDR3 totals 15 residues. The V end lost 1 base, the J end lost 5 bases, and 11 bases lay between the germline ends. CDR1 and CDR2 (germline): SEHNR, FQNEAQ (reference sequence). This CDR3 reads CASSLGGGSNEKLFF. The CDR3 DNA sequence: TGTGCCAGCAGCTTAGGGGGCGGATCCAATGAAAAACTGTTTTTT.

The chain uses TRBV5-6 and TRBJ1-6; no definite D call. This CDR3 has 14 residues. Germline lookup yields CDR1 SGHDT and CDR2 YYEEEE. The V gene lost 4 bases and the J gene lost 11 bases, with 16 bases spanning the gap. The CDR3, as DNA: TGTGCCAGCAGCCCGTGGAGCCCCGCGCCACCCCTCCACTTT. Residues: CASSPWSPAPPLHF.

This clone was seen a single time. V gene TRBV7-9 combines with J gene TRBJ2-7, with D possibly being TRBD1 (6 bases). Per germline, CDR1 SEHNR and CDR2 FQNEAQ (reference sequence). Trimming shortened V by 3 bases and J by 4 bases, and 10 bases separated the two germline ends. The CDR3 length is 13 residues. The chain's CDR3 is CASSLDSAYEQYF. The DNA of the CDR3 is TGTGCCAGCAGCTTGGACAGCGCTTACGAGCAGTACTTC.

This clone was observed a few times. The gene calls are TRBV10-3 and TRBJ1-5, with TRBD1 identical over 8 bases. The CDR3 has 15 amino acids. Germline-derived CDR1 and CDR2 are ENHRY and SYGVKD. V was clipped by 2 bases and J by 4 bases; unmatched bases: 4. The DNA for the CDR3 is TGTGCCATCAGTGAGCAGGGGGCCAGTAATCAGCCCCAGCATTTT. It codes for CAISEQGASNQPQHF.

Only one count was recorded for this clone. CDR3 loop: CASRRTGGAPFF. DNA for the CDR3: TGTGCCAGCAGACGGACAGGGGGCGCACCTTTCTTT. V gene TRBV6-5 combines with J gene TRBJ1-1; 11 positions match TRBD1. Germline trimming cut 6 bases from V and 12 bases from J; bases unmatched to any gene: 6. Germline V gene data show CDR1 as MNHEY and CDR2 as SVGAGI. This CDR3 has 12 amino acids.

The CDR3 nucleotides are TGTGCCAGCAGCTTTGCCCCCCTAGCCGGGACTAGCTACACCGGGGAGCTGTTTTTT. It translates to CASSFAPLAGTSYTGELFF. The rearrangement uses TRBV7-9 and TRBJ2-2; the match to TRBD2 covers 9 bases. Germline V lookup: CDR1 SEHNR, CDR2 FQNEAQ (reference sequence). V was pared by 3 bases and J by 3 bases, with 14 bases of the junction left unmatched. The CDR3 totals 19 residues. Based on the CDR3 plus reference TRBV7-9 and TRBJ2-2, the full variable domain is DTGVSQNPRHKITKRGQNVTFRCDPISEHNRLYWYRQTLGQGPEFLTYFQNEAQLEKSRLLSDRFSAERPKGSFSTLEIQRTEQGDSAMYLCASSFAPLAGTSYTGELFFGEGSRLTVL.

The CDR3 region is CASISSGGALGGTDTQYF. CDR3 sequence (DNA): TGTGCCAGCATATCAAGCGGGGGGGCCCTGGGTGGTACAGATACGCAGTATTTT. The chain has TRBV28 and TRBJ2-3; 10 bases match TRBD2. Germline V gene sequence: CDR1 MDHEN, CDR2 SYDVKM. J gave up 3 bases and V 7 bases, and 16 bases lay outside the gene matches. The CDR3 has 18 amino acids. The whole variable domain, filled in from reference TRBV28 and TRBJ2-3, reads DVKVTQSSRYLVKRTGEKVFLECVQDMDHENMFWYRQDPGLGLRLIYFSYDVKMKEKGDIPEGYSVSREKKERFSLILESASTNQTSMYLCASISSGGALGGTDTQYFGPGTRLTVL.